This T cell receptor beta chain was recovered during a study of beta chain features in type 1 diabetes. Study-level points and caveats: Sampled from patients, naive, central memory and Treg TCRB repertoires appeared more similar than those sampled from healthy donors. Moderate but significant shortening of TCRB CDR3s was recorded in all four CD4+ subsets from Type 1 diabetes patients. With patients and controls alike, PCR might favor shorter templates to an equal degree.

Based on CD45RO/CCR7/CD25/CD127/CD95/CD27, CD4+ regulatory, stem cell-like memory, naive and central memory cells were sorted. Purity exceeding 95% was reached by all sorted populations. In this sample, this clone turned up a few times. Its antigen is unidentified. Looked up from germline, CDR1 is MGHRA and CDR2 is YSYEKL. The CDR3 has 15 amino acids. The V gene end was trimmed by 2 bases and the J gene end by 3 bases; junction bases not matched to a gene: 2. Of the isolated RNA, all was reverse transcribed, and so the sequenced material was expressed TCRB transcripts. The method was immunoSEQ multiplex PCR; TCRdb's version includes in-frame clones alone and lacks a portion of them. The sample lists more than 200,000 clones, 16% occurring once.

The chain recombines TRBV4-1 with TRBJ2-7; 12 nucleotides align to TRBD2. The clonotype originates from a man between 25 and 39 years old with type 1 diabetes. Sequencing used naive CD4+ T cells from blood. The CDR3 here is CASSQPTSGSYEQYF. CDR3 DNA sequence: TGCGCCAGCAGCCAACCGACTAGCGGGAGCTACGAGCAGTACTTC.